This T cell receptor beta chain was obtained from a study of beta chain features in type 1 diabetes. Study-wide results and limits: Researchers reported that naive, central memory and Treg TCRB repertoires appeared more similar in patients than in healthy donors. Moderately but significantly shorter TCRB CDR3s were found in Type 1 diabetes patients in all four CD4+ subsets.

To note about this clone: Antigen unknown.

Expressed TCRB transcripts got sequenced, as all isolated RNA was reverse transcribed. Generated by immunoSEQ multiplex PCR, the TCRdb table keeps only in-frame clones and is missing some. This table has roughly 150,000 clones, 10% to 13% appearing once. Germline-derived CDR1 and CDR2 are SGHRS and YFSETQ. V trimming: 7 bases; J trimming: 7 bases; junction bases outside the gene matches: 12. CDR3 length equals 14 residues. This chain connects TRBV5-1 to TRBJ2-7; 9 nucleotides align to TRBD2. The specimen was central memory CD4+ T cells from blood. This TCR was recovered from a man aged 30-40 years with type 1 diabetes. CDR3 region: CASSDSGSPGEQYF. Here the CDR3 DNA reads TGCGCCAGCTCCGATAGCGGGAGCCCCGGGGAGCAGTACTTC.